The next 19 T cell receptor beta chains were all read from a single sample in a study of Ad26.COV2.S vaccination and SARS-CoV-2 variants (dated by TCRdb to the early 2020s). The treatment or condition tag for this specimen amounts to: over 15 received Ad26.COV2.S at low or high dose, single or two shots; 5 received placebo; per-sample allocation not given. Repertoires of vaccine and placebo recipients were sequenced from samples taken on day 63 after the first injection. The library was prepared using the immunoSEQ multiplex PCR assay. In TCRdb, the immuneACCESS table is reduced to in-frame sequences with V and J assigned. These tables do not hold every clone; where another copy was compared, an unresolved V gene accounts for under half, and the others remain unexplained. The sample table lists 330,000 or so clones, around 90% of them with a count of one. The ten largest clones capture about 5% of the sample.

Specimen: peripheral blood, collected in a trial of Ad26.COV2.S vaccine versus placebo. These receptors all stem from a person between 18 and 65 years old who received the Ad26.COV2.S COVID-19 vaccine or a placebo.

This chain connects TRBV6-2 or TRBV6-3 to TRBJ1-2; the match to TRBD1 covers 8 bases. CDR1 and CDR2 from the germline V gene are MNHEY and SVGEGT. The ends lost 4 bases at V and 6 bases at J; junction bases unmatched: 13. This CDR3 comprises 16 residues. CDR3 DNA: TGTGCCAGCAGTTTCACGACAGGGGTGATAATTGATGGCTACACCTTC. It translates to CASSFTTGVIIDGYTF.

The chain links TRBV6-5 to TRBJ2-5; D is undetermined. CDR1 is MNHEY and CDR2 is SVGAGI in the germline V gene. The CDR3 has 15 amino acids. The V gene lost 7 bases and the J gene lost 6 bases, with 21 bases spanning the gap. The CDR3 here is CASKDSGGPLKTQYF. The CDR3 DNA reads TGTGCCAGCAAGGATTCGGGCGGTCCGTTGAAGACCCAGTACTTC.

The rearrangement joins TRBV5-1 to TRBJ2-6; D perhaps matches TRBD1 (5 bases). V was pared by 2 bases and J by 6 bases, with 12 bases between. The CDR3 totals 15 residues. The germline V gene has CDR1 SGHRS and CDR2 YFSETQ. The CDR3 DNA is TGCGCCAGCAGCTTAGGCTCAGGGCAGGCCAACGTCCTGACTTTC. Translation gives CASSLGSGQANVLTF.

CDR3 in amino acids: CASGLVRGRRGLQETQYF. CDR3 nucleotide sequence: TGTGCTAGTGGTTTGGTAAGAGGCAGGCGGGGACTCCAAGAGACCCAGTACTTC. The V gene is TRBV12-5, the J gene TRBJ2-5; weak D call: TRBD2 (6 bases). The germline V gene has CDR1 LGHNT and CDR2 FRNRAP. The CDR3 sequence is 18 residues long. Trimming left V 0 bases short and J 1 base short, with 18 bases between.

This clone was recorded once. CDR3 amino acids: CASSPKPWGPGEKLFF. The CDR3 DNA is TGTGCCAGCAGCCCGAAACCCTGGGGTCCAGGTGAAAAACTGTTTTTT. The genes are TRBV7-9 and TRBJ1-4; no definite D call. Trimming stripped 5 bases from V and 7 bases from J, with 20 bases between. This CDR3 spans 16 amino acids. Germline values: CDR1 SEHNR, CDR2 FQNEAQ (reference sequence). Looking up the rest from reference TRBV7-9 and TRBJ1-4 gives the full variable domain: DTGVSQNPRHKITKRGQNVTFRCDPISEHNRLYWYRQTLGQGPEFLTYFQNEAQLEKSRLLSDRFSAERPKGSFSTLEIQRTEQGDSAMYLCASSPKPWGPGEKLFFGSGTQLSVL.

Only one count was recorded for this clone. The chain carries TRBV25-1 and TRBJ2-5, with TRBD2 matching over 7 bases. The V segment lost 1 base and the J segment 6 bases; nucleotides outside the gene matches: 5. The CDR3 loop spans 14 amino acids. Per the germline V gene, CDR1 is MGHDK and CDR2 is SYGVNS. The CDR3 sequence is CASSEFGGGKTQYF. In nucleotides, the CDR3 is TGTGCCAGCAGTGAATTTGGGGGGGGAAAGACCCAGTACTTC.

The chain has TRBV7-9 and TRBJ2-1, with 12 bases that match TRBD2. V lost 6 bases to trimming and J lost 9 bases; unmatched junction nucleotides: 9. This CDR3 comprises 15 residues. Germline CDR1 and CDR2: SEHNR and FQNEAQ (reference sequence). CDR3 DNA sequence: TGTGCCAGCAGTCGACTAGCGGGAGTAGAAGGTGAGCAGTTCTTC. Translating gives CASSRLAGVEGEQFF.

The V and J genes are TRBV6-1 and TRBJ1-4; tentatively, D is TRBD1 (5 bases). V was shortened by 2 bases and J by 7 bases, with 14 bases between the two germline ends. Germline lookup yields CDR1 MNHNS and CDR2 SASEGT. CDR3 length: 15 amino acids. As DNA, the CDR3 is TGTGCCAGCAGTGAATTGAGGGCCGGGGGTGAAAAACTGTTTTTT. Its protein is CASSELRAGGEKLFF.

This sequence joins TRBV7-3 and TRBJ1-2; D gene ambiguous. V was clipped by 2 bases and J by 6 bases, with 16 bases between them. Germline V gene sequence: CDR1 SGHTA, CDR2 FQGTGA. This CDR3 has 15 residues. In DNA, the CDR3 is TGTGCCAGCAGCTTAGAGGGAGAAAGAATGCATGGCTACACCTTC. It yields the protein CASSLEGERMHGYTF. Complete variable domain (other parts from reference TRBV7-3 and TRBJ1-2): GAGVSQTPSNKVTEKGKYVELRCDPISGHTALYWYRQSLGQGPEFLIYFQGTGAADDSGLPNDRFFAVRPEGSVSTLKIQRTERGDSAVYLCASSLEGERMHGYTFGSGTRLTVV.

This clone was counted a single time. The chain joins TRBV27 to TRBJ2-5, with unresolved D. CDR1 and CDR2 from the germline V gene are MNHEY and SMNVEV (reference sequence). The germline V and J ends were trimmed by 6 bases and 3 bases, with 11 bases remaining between them. There are 13 residues in the CDR3. The DNA of the CDR3 is TGTGCCAGCAGAGAGTACCGCGAAGAGACCCAGTACTTC. Protein product: CASREYREETQYF.

The rearrangement uses TRBV4-3 and TRBJ2-7; D is ambiguous. Trimming stripped 0 bases from V and 4 bases from J, with 10 bases between. Germline CDR1 is LGHNA and CDR2 is YSLEER. The CDR3 is 14 amino acids. CDR3 DNA sequence: TGCGCCAGCAGCCAAGATTCGAATAGGTACGAGCAGTACTTC. Translated, it gives CASSQDSNRYEQYF.

The chain uses TRBV19 and TRBJ1-1; 7 bases agree with TRBD1. The V gene end was trimmed by 0 bases and the J gene end by 1 base; junction bases not matched to a gene: 17. Per germline, CDR1 LNHDA and CDR2 SQIVND (reference sequence). There are 20 residues in the CDR3. CDR3 in amino acids: CASSIDTGEKVGVGNTEAFF. In DNA form, the CDR3 reads TGTGCCAGTAGTATAGATACAGGGGAGAAGGTCGGTGTGGGGAACACTGAAGCTTTCTTT.

The table lists this clone with a count of one. The V gene is TRBV7-9, the J gene TRBJ2-7; 7 bases are a match to TRBD1. Per the germline V gene, CDR1 is SEHNR and CDR2 is FQNEAQ (reference sequence). The trim removed 3 bases at V and 0 bases at J, leaving 5 bases unmatched. This CDR3 is built from 15 residues. The DNA of the CDR3 is TGTGCCAGCAGCTTGGGACAGCCCTTCTCCTACGAGCAGTACGTC. Its protein product is CASSLGQPFSYEQYV.

V and J are TRBV30 and TRBJ1-2, with 7 bases lining up with TRBD1. Germline lookup yields CDR1 GTSNPN and CDR2 SVGIG (reference sequence). This CDR3 comprises 16 residues. The V and J ends lost 0 bases and 4 bases, in that order; junction bases with no gene match: 11. The DNA for the CDR3 is TGTGCCTGGAGTGTTTATACCGGGACAGCCCTCTATGGCTACACCTTC. This codes for CAWSVYTGTALYGYTF.

This chain links TRBV2 with TRBJ2-5; 8 bases are a match to TRBD2. Looked up from germline, CDR1 is SNHLY and CDR2 is FYNNEI. The CDR3 has 16 residues. V was clipped by 3 bases and J by 3 bases; unmatched bases: 9. CDR3 DNA sequence: TGTGCCAGCAGTGAGCCCCGTGGTAGCGGGGAAGAGACCCAGTACTTC. The encoded protein is CASSEPRGSGEETQYF.

The chain couples TRBV25-1 to TRBJ1-4; 9 positions match TRBD1. The CDR3 contains 12 residues. V gave up 5 bases and J gave up 13 bases; unmatched junction bases: 5. Germline V gives CDR1 MGHDK, CDR2 SYGVNS. In DNA form, the CDR3 reads TGTGCCAGCAGTCCTACAGGGGGCCGACTGTTTTTT. Protein sequence: CASSPTGGRLFF.

The chain joins TRBV28 to TRBJ1-5; tentatively, D is TRBD1 (5 bases). The CDR3 runs 14 residues. From germline, CDR1 is MDHEN and CDR2 SYDVKM. With 2 bases removed from V and 7 bases from J, the gap between germline ends came to 12 bases. The CDR3 is CASSLGAGWQPQHF. The CDR3 DNA reads as TGTGCCAGCAGTTTAGGGGCGGGTTGGCAGCCCCAGCATTTT.

CDR3 nucleotide sequence: TGTGCCAGCTCACTTACCGGGACAGGGTTAACTGAAGCTTTCTTT. Translating gives CASSLTGTGLTEAFF. J is TRBJ1-1 and V is TRBV18; 9 nucleotides align to TRBD1. The V gene's germline CDR1 is KGHSH and CDR2 LQKENI. The V and J ends lost 4 bases and 5 bases, in that order; junction bases with no gene match: 8. This CDR3 is built from 15 residues.

This clone was detected only a few times. The chain joins TRBV28 to TRBJ1-6, with D possibly TRBD1 on 6 matching bases. V gave up 6 bases and J gave up 11 bases, with 8 bases separating them. The CDR3 totals 11 residues. Germline loops: CDR1 MDHEN, CDR2 SYDVKM. DNA for the CDR3: TGTGCCAGCAGGGACAGCACACCCCTCCACTTT. Residues: CASRDSTPLHF.